The 19 T cell receptor beta chains below all came from one sample that was sequenced in a study of monozygotic twins with inflammatory bowel disease. Reprocessing the 5' RACE reads, TCRdb reports a single entry for every CDR3 protein and omits DNA. This sample's table reports hundreds of thousands of distinct CDR3 sequences. Specimen: blood. These receptors originate from a human donor with ulcerative colitis or Crohn's disease, or a healthy co-twin of an affected twin (not recorded which).

The chain combines TRBV11-2 with TRBJ2-1; there is no DNA to check the TCRdb D call of TRBD2. The CDR3 has 15 amino acids. Germline CDR1 and CDR2: SGHAT and FQNNGV. CDR3 in amino acids: CASSRGTTDYNEQFF.

The rearrangement links TRBV7-9 to TRBJ2-1; TCRdb picks TRBD2, but there is no DNA to check that call. Germline CDR1 reads SEHNR; CDR2 reads FQNEAQ (reference sequence). This CDR3 spans 14 amino acids. The CDR3 sequence: CASSREGRFNEQFF.

V gene TRBV7-8 combines with J gene TRBJ2-7; there is no DNA to check the TCRdb D call of TRBD2. This CDR3 has 15 amino acids. CDR1 is SGHVS, CDR2 FQNEAQ, per germline. The CDR3 sequence: CASSLATQALYEQYF.

This sequence joins TRBV5-1 and TRBJ2-3; TCRdb indicates TRBD1, and absent DNA this call remains unverified. This CDR3 spans 15 amino acids. CDR1 and CDR2 from the germline V gene are SGHRS and YFSETQ. The chain's CDR3 is CASALGTATTDTQYF.

The J gene is TRBJ1-1, the V gene TRBV29-1; there is no DNA to check the TCRdb D call of TRBD1. The CDR3 has 14 residues. The germline V gene encodes CDR1 SQVTM and CDR2 ANQGSEA. The CDR3 loop is CSVESSDREAEAFF.

This chain joins TRBV12-3 or TRBV12-4 and TRBJ2-1; no DNA is available, so the TRBD2 call from TCRdb remains unchecked. The CDR3 contains 15 residues. CDR3 amino acids: CASSKGLAGVGEQFF.

J is TRBJ1-4 and V is TRBV7-8; TCRdb's D call, TRBD1, is unchecked because there is no DNA. The length of the CDR3 is 15 residues. Germline values: CDR1 SGHVS, CDR2 FQNEAQ. The CDR3 is CASSLVGAPGEKLFF.

This chain joins TRBV12-3 or TRBV12-4 and TRBJ2-5. The CDR3 spans 14 residues. CDR3 sequence reads: CASSPSSEPRDQYF.

This chain links TRBV20-1 with TRBJ1-4; the TCRdb call, TRBD1, lacks DNA for checking. Germline V gene data show CDR1 as DFQATT and CDR2 as SNEGSKA (reference sequence). There are 15 residues in the CDR3. CDR3 residues: CSARDPGQGNEKLFF.

The J gene is TRBJ2-3, the V gene TRBV7-2; TCRdb calls TRBD1, which cannot be checked without DNA. Germline assignment: CDR1 SGHTA and CDR2 FQGNSA. CDR3 size: 15 residues. The CDR3 loop is CASSLLGTGEDTQYF. Looking up the rest from reference TRBV7-2 and TRBJ2-3 gives the full variable domain: GAGVSQSPSNKVTEKGKDVELRCDPISGHTALYWYRQSLGQGLEFLIYFQGNSAPDKSGLPSDRFSAERTGGSVSTLTIQRTQQEDSAVYLCASSLLGTGEDTQYFGPGTRLTVL.

The chain has TRBV2 and TRBJ2-5; TCRdb's assignment of TRBD1 cannot be checked, as there is no DNA. CDR1 is SNHLY, CDR2 FYNNEI, per germline. The CDR3 extends over 14 amino acids. The CDR3 sequence: CASVPEQSQETQYF. Looking up the rest from reference TRBV2 and TRBJ2-5 gives the full variable domain: EPEVTQTPSHQVTQMGQEVILRCVPISNHLYFYWYRQILGQKVEFLVSFYNNEISEKSEIFDDQFSVERPDGSNFTLKIRSTKLEDSAMYFCASVPEQSQETQYFGPGTRLLVL.

V is TRBV11-1 and J is TRBJ2-3; as DNA is missing, the TRBD1 call by TCRdb cannot be tested. This CDR3 is 18 amino acids long. Germline V gene sequence: CDR1 SGHAT, CDR2 FQDESV (reference sequence). CDR3 residues: CASRSTGTGASSTDTQYF.

The chain joins TRBV6-5 to TRBJ2-1; the D call from TCRdb, TRBD1, cannot be confirmed without DNA. The germline V gene encodes CDR1 MNHEY and CDR2 SVGAGI. The CDR3 runs 16 residues. The CDR3 protein is CASSYSSGSLYNEQFF.

V gene TRBV14 combines with J gene TRBJ2-1; the D gene TCRdb calls, TRBD2, cannot be checked with no DNA. The CDR3 totals 16 residues. Germline-derived CDR1 and CDR2 are SGHDN and FVKESK. CDR3 protein: CASSQDPSGRINEQFF.

The chain uses TRBV18 and TRBJ1-1. Germline CDR1 and CDR2: KGHSH and LQKENI. CDR3 size: 15 residues. The CDR3 spells CASSPSAQSNTEAFF.

The chain couples TRBV6-1 to TRBJ2-7. The CDR3 length is 15 residues. Germline CDR1 reads MNHNS; CDR2 reads SASEGT. The CDR3 sequence is CASSKRPVGPYEQYF.

The genes are TRBV20-1 and TRBJ2-5; the D call of TRBD2 rests on TCRdb alone, since no DNA is present to check it. The CDR3 covers 15 residues. Germline-derived CDR1 and CDR2 are DFQATT and SNEGSKA (reference sequence). The CDR3 sequence is CSARPGLAHGETQYF.

V is TRBV20-1 and J is TRBJ1-4. Germline V gene data show CDR1 as DFQATT and CDR2 as SNEGSKA (reference sequence). The CDR3 is made up of 11 amino acids. CDR3 protein: CSARDKLKLFF.

The chain has TRBV20-1 and TRBJ1-5; no DNA is available, so the TRBD1 call from TCRdb remains unchecked. This CDR3 has 12 residues. Germline values: CDR1 DFQATT, CDR2 SNEGSKA (reference sequence). CDR3 amino acids: CSAGQGSQPQHF.